Shown below are 23 T cell receptor beta chains from a single sample sequenced in a study of cytomegalovirus exposure and HLA in healthy donors. A multiplex PCR was run with 60 Vbeta primers and 13 Jbeta primers. Measured with immunoSEQ multiplex PCR; TCRdb has only the in-frame clones, and not every one. The repertoire holds about 98,000 clones, with around 72% as singletons. Sequenced material: PBMCs. The receptors come from a male donor in good health and CMV-seronegative.

This clone was recorded only once. J is TRBJ1-2 and V is TRBV19; 7 nucleotides line up with TRBD1. Looked up from germline, CDR1 is LNHDA and CDR2 is SQIVND (reference sequence). V lost 10 bases, J lost 4 bases, and 6 bases stayed unmatched. CDR3 size: 12 residues. CDR3 sequence reads: CATGGSSYGYTF. The DNA of the CDR3 is TGTGCCACAGGGGGATCATCCTATGGCTACACCTTC.

The chain couples TRBV5-6 to TRBJ1-3; possibly TRBD1 for D (6 bases). Looked up from germline, CDR1 is SGHDT and CDR2 is YYEEEE. The V and J ends lost 0 bases and 1 base respectively, with 8 bases between them. The CDR3 contains 15 residues. The CDR3, as DNA: TGTGCCAGCAGCTTGGTTGGACAGTCTGGAAACACCATATATTTT. Encoded protein: CASSLVGQSGNTIYF.

The V gene is TRBV4-2, the J gene TRBJ2-7; D is possibly TRBD1 (6 bases). V lost 3 bases, J lost 2 bases, and 11 bases lay in between. The CDR3 contains 14 residues. From germline, CDR1 is LGHNA and CDR2 YNFKEQ. The CDR3 here is CASSQTTGPYEQYF. Here the CDR3 DNA reads TGTGCCAGCAGCCAGACCACAGGGCCCTACGAGCAGTACTTC.

Of note for this clone: At the DNA level, this CDR3 is encoded by other sequences in the same sample as well. The J gene is TRBJ2-3, the V gene TRBV6-1, with 7 bases identical to TRBD2. Germline V gene lookup returns CDR1 MNHNS and CDR2 SASEGT. The J segment lost 4 bases and the V segment lost 4 bases, leaving 8 bases of the junction unmatched. The CDR3 contains 15 residues. The DNA of the CDR3 is TGTGCCAGCAGTGCGGGAGGCCGAGGGTCAGATACGCAGTATTTT. The encoded protein is CASSAGGRGSDTQYF.

The chain links TRBV29-1 to TRBJ2-7, with a weak D call TRBD2 (6 bases). CDR1 is SQVTM, CDR2 ANQGSEA, per germline. The CDR3 consists of 13 residues. V was clipped by 4 bases and J by 0 bases, with 10 bases between them. In nucleotides, the CDR3 is TGCAGCGTTGCCGGGAGCCCCTCCTACGAGCAGTACTTC. Translated: CSVAGSPSYEQYF.

The J gene is TRBJ1-3, the V gene TRBV6-6; 9 nucleotides agree with TRBD1. CDR3 length equals 16 residues. Trimming cost V 5 bases and J 0 bases; bases outside gene matches: 5. Germline values: CDR1 MNHNY, CDR2 SVGAGI (reference sequence). CDR3 sequence: CASSQGQGSSGNTIYF. For the CDR3, the DNA is TGTGCCAGCAGTCAGGGACAGGGAAGCTCTGGAAACACCATATATTTT.

This clone was observed once. This chain connects TRBV6-1 to TRBJ1-6; 8 bases fit TRBD1. The germline CDR1 and CDR2 sequences are MNHNS and SASEGT. The ends lost 5 bases at V and 10 bases at J; junction bases unmatched: 10. The length of the CDR3 is 15 residues. The CDR3: CASSLAGGTGSPLHF. Written as DNA, the CDR3 is TGTGCCAGCAGTCTCGCGGGGGGGACAGGCTCACCCCTCCACTTT.

The chain carries TRBV7-9 and TRBJ1-1; D call uncertain. Germline-derived CDR1 and CDR2 are SEHNR and FQNEAQ (reference sequence). This CDR3 is 11 amino acids long. V was cut by 4 bases and J by 6 bases, with 6 bases left in between. In nucleotides, the CDR3 is TGTGCCAGCAGCTCAGTCTCTGAAGCTTTCTTT. Encoded protein: CASSSVSEAFF.

This sequence joins TRBV2 and TRBJ1-3, with 7 bases fitting TRBD1. CDR3 length: 13 residues. CDR1 is SNHLY, CDR2 FYNNEI, per germline. Trimming took 6 bases from V and 5 from J; bases not matched to a gene: 4. The CDR3: CASRGTERNTIYF. The CDR3 coding sequence is TGTGCCAGCAGAGGGACAGAGCGAAACACCATATATTTT.

The chain has TRBV28 and TRBJ1-5, with TRBD1 matching 7 bases. With 3 bases clipped from V and 7 bases from J, the junction kept 6 bases outside the gene matches. The CDR3 runs to 14 residues. Looked up from germline, CDR1 is MDHEN and CDR2 is SYDVKM. The CDR3 nucleotides read TGTGCCAGCAGTTTCAGGGGGACGGGACAGCCCCAGCATTTT. Its protein is CASSFRGTGQPQHF.

V is TRBV5-6 and J is TRBJ2-5, with D perhaps matching TRBD2 (5 bases). V dropped 2 bases and J dropped 1 base, with 12 bases sitting between them. Germline V lookup: CDR1 SGHDT, CDR2 YYEEEE. There are 15 residues in the CDR3. CDR3 DNA sequence: TGTGCCAGCAGCTTCGTTCCGGGAAGCCAAGAGACCCAGTACTTC. The encoded protein is CASSFVPGSQETQYF.

This clone was picked up a small number of times. The rearrangement links TRBV30 to TRBJ1-6, with D unclear. The CDR3 spans 15 residues. Trimming left V 3 bases short and J 10 bases short, with 19 bases between. Germline V CDR1 and CDR2: GTSNPN, SVGIG (reference sequence). Here the CDR3 reads CAWRTRGGVGSPLHF. CDR3 sequence (DNA): TGTGCCTGGAGGACCCGGGGTGGGGTAGGATCACCCCTCCACTTT. The full variable domain, its missing parts supplied by reference TRBV30 and TRBJ1-6, is SQTIHQWPATLVQPVGSPLSLECTVEGTSNPNLYWYRQAAGRGLQLLFYSVGIGQISSEVPQNLSASRPQDRQFILSSKKLLLSDSGFYLCAWRTRGGVGSPLHFGNGTRLTVT.

This chain joins TRBV27 and TRBJ1-6; a possible D gene is TRBD1 (6 bases). The V and J ends lost 2 bases and 7 bases respectively, with 12 bases between them. In germline, CDR1 is MNHEY, CDR2 SMNVEV (reference sequence). This CDR3 spans 15 amino acids. CDR3 in DNA: TGTGCCAGCAGTTTAAGTGGGGGCGTGAATTCACCCCTCCACTTT. It specifies CASSLSGGVNSPLHF.

This clone was seen a single time. The chain uses TRBV7-9 and TRBJ2-5; 10 bases fit TRBD2. This CDR3 region has 15 residues. In germline, CDR1 is SEHNR, CDR2 FQNEAQ (reference sequence). The V and J ends lost 6 bases and 0 bases, in that order; junction bases with no gene match: 4. The CDR3 DNA reads as TGTGCCAGCAGTATAGCGGGAGGCGACCAAGAGACCCAGTACTTC. This translates into CASSIAGGDQETQYF.

This chain uses TRBV9 with TRBJ2-7; 7 nucleotides line up with TRBD2. Germline lookup yields CDR1 SGDLS and CDR2 YYNGEE. The CDR3 length is 14 residues. V was clipped by 4 bases and J by 2 bases; unmatched bases: 6. The CDR3 region has the DNA TGTGCCAGCAGCTCTCCAACTAGCGCCTACGAGCAGTACTTC. It is translated as CASSSPTSAYEQYF.

This sequence joins TRBV7-8 and TRBJ2-7, with 8 bases matching TRBD2. CDR1 is SGHVS and CDR2 is FQNEAQ in the germline V gene. Trimming took 5 bases from V and 3 from J; bases not matched to a gene: 6. CDR3 size: 14 residues. The CDR3 region has the DNA TGTGCCAGCAGCCTACTAGCGGACCTCTACGAGCAGTACTTC. Its translation is CASSLLADLYEQYF.

Only a few counts were recorded for this clone. The rearrangement joins TRBV11-2 to TRBJ2-6; 7 bases line up with TRBD1. The CDR3 length is 19 residues. The germline gives CDR1 SGHAT, CDR2 FQNNGV. With V trimmed by 4 bases and J by 0 bases, 12 bases remained unmatched. The CDR3 region is CASSSFSGQASSGANVLTF. In DNA, the CDR3 is TGTGCCAGCAGCTCATTTTCCGGACAGGCTTCCTCTGGGGCCAACGTCCTGACTTTC. Complete variable domain (other parts from reference TRBV11-2 and TRBJ2-6): EAGVAQSPRYKIIEKRQSVAFWCNPISGHATLYWYQQILGQGPKLLIQFQNNGVVDDSQLPKDRFSAERLKGVDSTLKIQPAKLEDSAVYLCASSSFSGQASSGANVLTFGAGSRLTVL.

The chain links TRBV7-2 to TRBJ2-3, with 7 bases that match TRBD1. This CDR3 has 14 amino acids. V was pared by 5 bases and J by 2 bases, with 4 bases of the junction left unmatched. The V gene's germline CDR1 is SGHTA and CDR2 FQGNSA. Here the CDR3 DNA reads TGTGCCAGCAGCCACGGACAGGCCACAGATACGCAGTATTTT. Its protein product is CASSHGQATDTQYF.

This chain connects TRBV27 to TRBJ2-3, with D tentatively TRBD2 (7 bases). The V gene's germline CDR1 is MNHEY and CDR2 SMNVEV (reference sequence). Trimming removed 2 bases from V and 1 base from J, with 19 bases in between. The CDR3 totals 18 residues. Here the CDR3 DNA reads TGTGCCAGCAGTTTAGGCCGCAGTCACGGGGGGCGCACAGATACGCAGTATTTT. Translating gives CASSLGRSHGGRTDTQYF.

This clone appeared a few times. The J gene is TRBJ2-7, the V gene TRBV5-4, with a tentative D call TRBD2 (6 bases). This CDR3 region has 14 residues. CDR1 is SGHNT, CDR2 YYREEE, per germline (reference sequence). V shed 2 bases and J shed 6 bases, with 15 bases lying between them. This CDR3 reads CASSLSGVRSEQYF. CDR3 sequence (DNA): TGTGCCAGCAGCTTATCGGGGGTCCGAAGCGAGCAGTACTTC.

In the case of this clone: A read error may produce the germline difference seen at one junction end. The chain employs TRBV5-6 and TRBJ2-7; D gene ambiguous. This CDR3 contains 15 residues. CDR1 and CDR2 from the germline V gene are SGHDT and YYEEEE. As DNA, the CDR3 is TGTGCCAGCAACTTGGGCGTAGCCTCATACTACGAGCAGTACTTC. Amino acids: CASNLGVASYYEQYF.

This chain links TRBV7-8 with TRBJ2-1, with no clear D. This CDR3 comprises 13 residues. Germline CDR1 is SGHVS and CDR2 is FQNEAQ. V lost 5 bases to trimming and J lost 5 bases, with 10 bases between them. Here the CDR3 DNA reads TGTGCCAGCAGCACAAGACAAGACAATGAGCAGTTCTTC. Translating gives CASSTRQDNEQFF. Complete variable domain (other parts from reference TRBV7-8 and TRBJ2-1): GAGVSQSPRYKVAKRGQDVALRCDPISGHVSLFWYQQALGQGPEFLTYFQNEAQLDKSGLPSDRFFAERPEGSVSTLKIQRTQQEDSAVYLCASSTRQDNEQFFGPGTRLTVL.

V is TRBV13 and J is TRBJ1-5, with D unclear. Germline assignment: CDR1 PRHDT and CDR2 FYEKMQ (reference sequence). With 3 bases removed from V and 4 bases from J, the gap between germline ends came to 4 bases. The CDR3 has 12 amino acids. The CDR3 sequence is CASSFQNQPQHF. CDR3 in DNA: TGTGCCAGCAGCTTCCAGAATCAGCCCCAGCATTTT.